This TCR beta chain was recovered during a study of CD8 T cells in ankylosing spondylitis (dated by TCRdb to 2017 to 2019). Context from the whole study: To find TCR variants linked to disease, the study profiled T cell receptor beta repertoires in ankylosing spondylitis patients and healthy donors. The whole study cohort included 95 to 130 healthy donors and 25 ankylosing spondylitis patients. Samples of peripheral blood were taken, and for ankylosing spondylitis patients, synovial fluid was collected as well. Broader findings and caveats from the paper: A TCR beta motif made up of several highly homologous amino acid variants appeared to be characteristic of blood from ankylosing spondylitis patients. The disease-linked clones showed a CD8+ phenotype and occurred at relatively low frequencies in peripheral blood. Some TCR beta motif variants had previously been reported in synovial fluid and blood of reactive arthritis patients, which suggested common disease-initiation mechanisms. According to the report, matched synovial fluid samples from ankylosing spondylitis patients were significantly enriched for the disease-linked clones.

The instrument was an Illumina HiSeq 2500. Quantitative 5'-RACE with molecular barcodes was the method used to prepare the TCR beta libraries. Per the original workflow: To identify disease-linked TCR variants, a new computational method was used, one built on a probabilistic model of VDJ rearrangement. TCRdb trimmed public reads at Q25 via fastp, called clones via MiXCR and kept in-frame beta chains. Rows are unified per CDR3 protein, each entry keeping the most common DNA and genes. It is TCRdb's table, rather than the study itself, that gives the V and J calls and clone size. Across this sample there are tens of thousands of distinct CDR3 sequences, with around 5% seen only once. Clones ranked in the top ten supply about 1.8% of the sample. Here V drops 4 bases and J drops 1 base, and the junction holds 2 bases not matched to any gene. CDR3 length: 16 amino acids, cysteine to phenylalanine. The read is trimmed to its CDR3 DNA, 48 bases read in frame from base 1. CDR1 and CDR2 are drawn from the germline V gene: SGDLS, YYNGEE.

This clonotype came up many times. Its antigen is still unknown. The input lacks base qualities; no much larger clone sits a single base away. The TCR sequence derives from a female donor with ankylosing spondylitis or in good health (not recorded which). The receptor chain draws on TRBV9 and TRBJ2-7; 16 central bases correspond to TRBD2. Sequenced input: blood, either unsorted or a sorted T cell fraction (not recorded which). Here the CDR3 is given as CASSPGLAGGSYEQYF. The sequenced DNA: TGTGCCAGCAGCCCGGGACTAGCGGGAGGGTCCTACGAGCAGTACTTC. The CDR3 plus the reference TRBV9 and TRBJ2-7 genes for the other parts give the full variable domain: DSGVTQTPKHLITATGQRVTLRCSPRSGDLSVYWYQQSLDQGLQFLIQYYNGEERAKGNILERFSAQQFPDLHSELNLSSLELGDSALYFCASSPGLAGGSYEQYFGPGTRLTVT.